This is a list of T cell receptor beta chains from one sample in a study of cytomegalovirus exposure and HLA in healthy donors. Sequenced by immunoSEQ multiplex PCR; TCRdb stores in-frame clones only, minus some. The data show roughly 150,000 clones, approximately 80% seen once. The sample consisted of PBMCs. These receptors were taken from a woman younger than 35 in good health and CMV-seronegative. Each CDR3 is given with its conserved first and last residue. A D gene is named only where the DNA matches it firmly. Rows give clone size only sometimes, using once, few, many, or a class for an expanded clone.

j_call,v_call,clone_size,d_call,cdr3_aa,cdr3_nt
TRBJ1-1,TRBV6-5,-,TRBD1,CASSQGEYTEAFF,TGTGCCAGCAGTCAGGGGGAGTACACTGAAGCTTTCTTT
TRBJ1-1,TRBV29-1,-,TRBD1,CSVVGQGGDMTEAFF,TGCAGCGTTGTGGGACAGGGGGGGGATATGACTGAAGCTTTCTTT
TRBJ1-1,TRBV7-2,few,-,CASSLVGSTEAFF,TGTGCCAGCAGCTTAGTAGGGAGCACTGAAGCTTTCTTT
TRBJ1-3,TRBV7-9,-,TRBD1,CASSRQGATGNTIYF,TGTGCCAGCAGCCGACAGGGGGCGACGGGAAACACCATATATTTT
TRBJ1-1,TRBV9,-,-,CASSAPSQGRAFF,TGTGCCAGCAGCGCCCCGAGCCAGGGGAGAGCTTTCTTT
TRBJ2-3,TRBV6-1,-,TRBD2,CASSGTSGGADTQYF,TGTGCCAGCAGTGGGACTAGCGGGGGGGCAGATACGCAGTATTTT
TRBJ2-7,TRBV10-3,once,-,CAISGAELNEQYF,TGTGCCATCAGTGGAGCGGAGCTTAACGAGCAGTACTTC
TRBJ2-2,TRBV19,-,-,CASSTGLNTGELFF,TGTGCCAGTAGTACCGGACTGAACACCGGGGAGCTGTTTTTT
TRBJ1-1,TRBV28,-,TRBD1,CASSPRGTGAFYTEAFF,TGTGCCAGCAGTCCCCGCGGGACAGGGGCATTTTACACTGAAGCTTTCTTT
TRBJ1-1,TRBV11-3,-,TRBD1,CASSYQGASAEAFF,TGTGCCAGCAGCTATCAGGGGGCTAGCGCTGAAGCTTTCTTT
TRBJ2-1,TRBV19,-,TRBD2,CASSIIQAGGRGNEQFF,TGTGCCAGTAGTATCATTCAAGCGGGGGGCCGTGGGAATGAGCAGTTCTTC
TRBJ1-2,TRBV6-6,-,-,CASSYGAENYGYTF,TGTGCCAGCAGTTACGGGGCTGAGAACTATGGCTACACCTTC
TRBJ1-1,TRBV15,-,TRBD1,CASTGVRGEAFF,TGTGCCTCGACAGGGGTAAGGGGTGAAGCTTTCTTT
TRBJ1-2,TRBV7-9,-,TRBD1,CASSPAGTGYLYGYTF,TGTGCCAGCAGCCCCGCCGGGACAGGCTATCTCTATGGCTACACCTTC
TRBJ1-5,TRBV19,-,-,CASSITGSQPQHF,TGTGCCAGTAGTATCACAGGGAGTCAGCCCCAGCATTTT
TRBJ1-1,TRBV30,-,-,CAWYSTEAFF,TGTGCCTGGTATTCCACTGAAGCTTTCTTT
TRBJ1-1,TRBV7-9,-,-,CASSLDLGTEAFF,TGTGCCAGCAGCTTAGACCTCGGGACTGAAGCTTTCTTT
TRBJ2-7,TRBV4-1,-,-,CASSQGYSYEQYF,TGCGCCAGCAGTCAGGGATACTCCTACGAGCAGTACTTC
TRBJ1-2,TRBV5-1,-,TRBD1,CASSPGGTGGGYGYTF,TGCGCCAGCAGCCCGGGGGGGACAGGGGGCGGCTATGGCTACACCTTC
TRBJ1-1,TRBV19,-,TRBD1,CASRGQEGGNTEAFF,TGTGCCAGTAGGGGACAGGAGGGGGGGAACACTGAAGCTTTCTTT
TRBJ2-2,TRBV7-9,-,-,CASSRLRGTNTGELFF,TGTGCCAGCAGTCGACTAAGAGGAACGAACACCGGGGAGCTGTTTTTT
TRBJ1-2,TRBV5-1,-,-,CASSDAVRDGYTF,TGCGCCAGCAGCGACGCGGTGCGGGATGGCTACACCTTC
TRBJ2-2,TRBV5-1,-,TRBD2,CASSSGGLAGNTGELFF,TGCGCCAGCAGCTCCGGAGGACTAGCGGGGAACACCGGGGAGCTGTTTTTT
TRBJ2-3,TRBV6-5,once,-,CASSYGSTDTQYF,TGTGCCAGCAGTTACGGCAGCACAGATACGCAGTATTTT
TRBJ2-2,TRBV10-1,-,-,CASKSPEVSGELFF,TGCGCCAGCAAGAGTCCAGAGGTCTCCGGGGAGCTGTTTTTT
TRBJ2-3,TRBV2,-,TRBD2,CASSFLAGGTDTQYF,TGTGCCAGCAGCTTTTTAGCGGGGGGGACAGATACGCAGTATTTT
TRBJ1-1,TRBV11-2,-,-,CASGSGVNTEAFF,TGTGCCAGCGGCTCCGGGGTGAACACTGAAGCTTTCTTT
TRBJ1-1,TRBV7-9,-,-,CASSLSPGGYTEAFF,TGTGCCAGCAGCTTATCCCCGGGGGGCTACACTGAAGCTTTCTTT
TRBJ2-7,TRBV28,-,-,CASSAGLYEQYF,TGTGCCAGCAGTGCTGGGCTCTACGAGCAGTACTTC
TRBJ2-3,TRBV7-9,-,TRBD1,CSSSFGDRWGDTQYF,TGTTCCAGCAGCTTCGGGGACAGGTGGGGAGATACGCAGTATTTT
TRBJ1-2,TRBV7-8,-,-,CASSLAGPSGYTF,TGTGCCAGCAGCTTAGCGGGCCCAAGTGGCTACACCTTC
TRBJ2-7,TRBV5-4,-,TRBD2,CASSSTSGGVYEQYF,TGTGCCAGCAGTTCGACTAGCGGGGGGGTCTACGAGCAGTACTTC
TRBJ2-1,TRBV7-3,-,TRBD2,CASSLGGGHYNEQFF,TGTGCCAGCAGCTTAGGCGGGGGGCACTACAATGAGCAGTTCTTC
TRBJ1-4,TRBV7-9,-,TRBD1,CASSPGQATNEKLFF,TGTGCCAGCAGCCCAGGACAGGCAACTAATGAAAAACTGTTTTTT
TRBJ1-5,TRBV19,once,-,CASRDIRQPQHF,TGTGCCAGTAGGGACATACGACAGCCCCAGCATTTT
TRBJ1-2,TRBV2,-,TRBD1,CASSEWGTGINYGYTF,TGTGCCAGCAGTGAATGGGGGACAGGGATCAACTATGGCTACACCTTC
TRBJ2-7,TRBV5-1,-,TRBD1,CASSFGTGKYEQYF,TGCGCCAGCAGCTTTGGGACAGGGAAATACGAGCAGTACTTC
TRBJ2-1,TRBV7-9,-,TRBD2,CSSSLAGGEYNEQFF,TGTTCCAGCAGCTTAGCGGGGGGGGAATACAATGAGCAGTTCTTC
TRBJ2-1,TRBV19,-,-,CASSIRGAVFGEQFF,TGTGCCAGTAGTATCCGGGGGGCGGTTTTTGGAGAGCAGTTCTTC
TRBJ1-4,TRBV2,-,-,CASREQSGLNEKLFF,TGTGCCAGCAGAGAGCAATCCGGTTTGAATGAAAAACTGTTTTTT